These T cell receptor beta chains were read from a single sample in a study of OX40 agonist ivuxolimab in advanced cancers. Generated by immunoSEQ multiplex PCR, the TCRdb table keeps only in-frame clones and is missing some. The table has over 100,000 clones, 93% seen once. The sequenced sample was CD4+ or CD8+ T cells sorted from blood, obtained in a trial of the OX40 agonist ivuxolimab. These TCRs come from an adult with an advanced solid tumor such as melanoma, head and neck, liver or kidney cancer. CDR3s include the opening cysteine and the closing phenylalanine or tryptophan. The order of the fields is D gene, clone size, J gene, V gene, CDR3 protein, CDR3 DNA. The D gene is left open where the match is weak. Expanded clones are given a class, and other clones once, few, many or no size at all.

D gene: TRBD2
clone size: -
J gene: TRBJ2-7
V gene: TRBV5-5
CDR3 protein: CASSLLAGVYEQYF
CDR3 DNA: TGTGCCAGCAGCTTACTAGCGGGAGTATACGAGCAGTACTTC

D gene: TRBD2
clone size: -
J gene: TRBJ2-1
V gene: TRBV7-3
CDR3 protein: CASSSRGDAGGSNEQFF
CDR3 DNA: TGTGCCAGCAGCTCCCGCGGTGATGCGGGAGGGAGCAATGAGCAGTTCTTC

D gene: TRBD1
clone size: -
J gene: TRBJ1-2
V gene: TRBV11-2
CDR3 protein: CASSLGQGAGYTF
CDR3 DNA: TGTGCCAGCAGCTTGGGACAGGGGGCTGGCTACACCTTC

D gene: TRBD2
clone size: once
J gene: TRBJ2-7
V gene: TRBV5-1
CDR3 protein: CASSLVAGVSYEQYF
CDR3 DNA: TGCGCCAGCAGCTTGGTAGCGGGAGTTAGCTACGAGCAGTACTTC

D gene: -
clone size: few
J gene: TRBJ1-2
V gene: TRBV5-4
CDR3 protein: CASSLDGNGYTF
CDR3 DNA: TGTGCCAGCAGCTTGGACGGGAATGGCTACACCTTC

D gene: -
clone size: -
J gene: TRBJ1-4
V gene: TRBV2
CDR3 protein: CASSPRQTEKLFF
CDR3 DNA: TGTGCCAGCAGCCCTAGACAGACTGAAAAACTGTTTTTT

D gene: -
clone size: -
J gene: TRBJ2-6
V gene: TRBV7-6
CDR3 protein: CASSHCRSQSRANVLTF
CDR3 DNA: TGTGCCAGCAGCCATTGCCGCTCACAAAGTCGGGCCAACGTCCTGACTTTC

D gene: TRBD1
clone size: -
J gene: TRBJ2-1
V gene: TRBV18
CDR3 protein: CASSDRDRGIYNEQFF
CDR3 DNA: TGTGCCAGCTCAGACCGGGACAGGGGGATCTACAATGAGCAGTTCTTC

D gene: -
clone size: few
J gene: TRBJ1-3
V gene: TRBV6-5
CDR3 protein: CATRREPTPGNTIYF
CDR3 DNA: TGTGCCACGAGGCGGGAACCTACACCTGGAAACACCATATATTTT

D gene: -
clone size: -
J gene: TRBJ2-1
V gene: TRBV2
CDR3 protein: CASRPTRSSYNEQFF
CDR3 DNA: TGTGCCAGCAGGCCGACTAGAAGCTCCTACAATGAGCAGTTCTTC

D gene: -
clone size: -
J gene: TRBJ2-7
V gene: TRBV6-5
CDR3 protein: CASSNGGEQYF
CDR3 DNA: TGTGCCAGCAGCAACGGTGGTGAGCAGTACTTC

D gene: -
clone size: -
J gene: TRBJ2-1
V gene: TRBV28
CDR3 protein: CASSPGWGSYNEQFF
CDR3 DNA: TGTGCCAGCAGTCCCGGCTGGGGCTCCTACAATGAGCAGTTCTTC

D gene: TRBD2
clone size: -
J gene: TRBJ2-7
V gene: TRBV15
CDR3 protein: CATSRSFAGTSGKTYEQYF
CDR3 DNA: TGTGCCACCAGCAGATCCTTTGCCGGGACTAGCGGGAAAACGTACGAGCAGTACTTC

D gene: -
clone size: -
J gene: TRBJ1-6
V gene: TRBV28
CDR3 protein: CASRAYNSPLHF
CDR3 DNA: TGTGCCAGCCGGGCCTATAATTCACCCCTCCACTTT

D gene: -
clone size: -
J gene: TRBJ1-1
V gene: TRBV5-1
CDR3 protein: CASSPGLQAWNTEAFF
CDR3 DNA: TGCGCCAGCAGCCCCGGCCTCCAAGCCTGGAACACTGAAGCTTTCTTT

D gene: TRBD2
clone size: -
J gene: TRBJ2-5
V gene: TRBV2
CDR3 protein: CADARGGQETQYF
CDR3 DNA: TGTGCCGACGCCCGGGGGGGCCAAGAGACCCAGTACTTC

D gene: TRBD1
clone size: -
J gene: TRBJ2-7
V gene: TRBV6-1
CDR3 protein: CASSEQSTGKVEQYF
CDR3 DNA: TGTGCCAGCAGTGAACAGTCGACAGGGAAGGTCGAGCAGTACTTC

D gene: TRBD1
clone size: -
J gene: TRBJ2-6
V gene: TRBV2
CDR3 protein: CASSPRDRSSGANVLTF
CDR3 DNA: TGTGCCAGCAGTCCCCGGGACAGAAGCTCTGGGGCCAACGTCCTGACTTTC

D gene: -
clone size: -
J gene: TRBJ2-1
V gene: TRBV30
CDR3 protein: CAWSVRWGSEQFF
CDR3 DNA: TGTGCCTGGAGTGTACGTTGGGGGAGTGAGCAGTTCTTC

D gene: -
clone size: -
J gene: TRBJ2-1
V gene: TRBV9
CDR3 protein: CASSVLQGSVVNEQFF
CDR3 DNA: TGTGCCAGCAGCGTTCTACAGGGTAGTGTTGTGAATGAGCAGTTCTTC

D gene: -
clone size: -
J gene: TRBJ2-5
V gene: TRBV5-1
CDR3 protein: CASSLHGTRETQYF
CDR3 DNA: TGCGCCAGCAGCTTACACGGTACGAGGGAGACCCAGTACTTC

D gene: TRBD1
clone size: once
J gene: TRBJ1-6
V gene: TRBV2
CDR3 protein: CASSPDRARTPLHF
CDR3 DNA: TGTGCCAGCAGTCCCGACAGGGCAAGGACACCCCTCCACTTT

D gene: TRBD2
clone size: -
J gene: TRBJ2-3
V gene: TRBV5-4
CDR3 protein: CASSLAGLADNTQYF
CDR3 DNA: TGTGCCAGCAGCTTGGCGGGACTAGCCGACAATACGCAGTATTTT

D gene: -
clone size: -
J gene: TRBJ1-5
V gene: TRBV6-6
CDR3 protein: CASSSQEGNQPQHF
CDR3 DNA: TGTGCCAGCAGTTCTCAGGAAGGCAATCAGCCCCAGCATTTT

D gene: -
clone size: once
J gene: TRBJ2-3
V gene: TRBV5-1
CDR3 protein: CASSPNLDTQYF
CDR3 DNA: TGCGCCAGCAGCCCTAATCTAGATACGCAGTATTTT

D gene: -
clone size: -
J gene: TRBJ2-1
V gene: TRBV9
CDR3 protein: CASSAGRGRNEQFF
CDR3 DNA: TGTGCCAGCAGCGCCGGGAGAGGTCGGAATGAGCAGTTCTTC

D gene: -
clone size: -
J gene: TRBJ1-2
V gene: TRBV6-5
CDR3 protein: CASRRSRVDGYTF
CDR3 DNA: TGTGCCAGCAGGCGGTCCAGGGTAGATGGCTACACCTTC

D gene: -
clone size: -
J gene: TRBJ2-3
V gene: TRBV30
CDR3 protein: CAWSVLRVSTDTQYF
CDR3 DNA: TGTGCCTGGAGTGTACTGAGGGTTAGCACAGATACGCAGTATTTT

D gene: -
clone size: -
J gene: TRBJ2-3
V gene: TRBV5-1
CDR3 protein: CASSGRGHQTDTQYF
CDR3 DNA: TGCGCCAGCAGCGGGAGGGGGCACCAGACAGATACGCAGTATTTT

D gene: -
clone size: -
J gene: TRBJ2-1
V gene: TRBV11-3
CDR3 protein: CASSLAGGVNEQFF
CDR3 DNA: TGTGCCAGCAGCTTAGCCGGCGGGGTCAATGAGCAGTTCTTC